This passage covers 16 T cell receptor beta chains from one sample sequenced in a study of T-cell memory formation after mild COVID-19. TCRdb reprocessed the 5' RACE reads with MiXCR, giving one entry per CDR3 protein. Among 140,000 to 150,000 distinct CDR3 sequences listed, about 5.7% were seen once. Input material: PBMCs or a T cell subset sorted from them (not recorded which). The receptors derive from an adult woman who had mild COVID-19 (a few samples of this study predate the infection). Cell type and time point are not known.

This clonotype has a count of ten or more. The chain employs TRBV12-3 or TRBV12-4 and TRBJ1-5; TRBD1 matches 7 bases. Trimming removed 8 bases from V and 4 bases from J; junction bases left unmatched: 5. The CDR3 consists of 13 residues. The CDR3 bases are TGTGCCAGCGGACAGGAAAAAAATCAGCCCCAGCATTTT. It encodes CASGQEKNQPQHF.

This clonotype came up a few times. V is TRBV28 and J is TRBJ2-7, with 7 bases fitting TRBD1. The V gene end was trimmed by 3 bases and the J gene end by 3 bases; junction bases not matched to a gene: 11. Germline values: CDR1 MDHEN, CDR2 SYDVKM. This CDR3 spans 16 amino acids. Written as DNA, the CDR3 is TGTGCCAGCAGTTTTCTCGCACAGGGGCTAAACTACGAGCAGTACTTC. As protein: CASSFLAQGLNYEQYF.

The sample holds a few counts of this clonotype. The chain couples TRBV5-1 to TRBJ1-6, with TRBD1 as a possible D gene (5 bases). CDR1 is SGHRS, CDR2 YFSETQ, per germline. CDR3 length equals 14 residues. Trimming took off 4 bases at V and 5 bases at J, with 10 bases between the two ends. CDR3 region: CASSTATDNSPLHF. The CDR3 DNA sequence: TGCGCCAGCAGCACAGCGACAGATAATTCACCCCTCCACTTT.

In this sample, this clonotype turned up many times. V is TRBV6-6 and J is TRBJ2-2, with TRBD2 identical over 14 bases. The CDR3 totals 20 residues. Germline V CDR1 and CDR2: MNHNY, SVGAGI (reference sequence). The V segment lost 7 bases and the J segment 0 bases; nucleotides outside the gene matches: 13. The CDR3 nucleotides are TGTGCCAGCACCGCCCAAGCCGGACTAGCGGGGGGTTCGAACACCGGGGAGCTGTTTTTT. It translates to CASTAQAGLAGGSNTGELFF.

This clonotype was counted many times. The gene calls are TRBV4-3 and TRBJ2-2; no clear D. V dropped 0 bases and J dropped 2 bases, with 7 bases sitting between them. CDR1 and CDR2 (germline): LGHNA, YSLEER. The CDR3 runs to 15 residues. CDR3: CASSQEEGNTGELFF. DNA for the CDR3: TGCGCCAGCAGCCAAGAGGAAGGAAACACCGGGGAGCTGTTTTTT.

This clonotype came up many times. V usage is TRBV29-1 and J usage is TRBJ2-1; TRBD1 might be the D (5 bases). This CDR3 has 13 amino acids. Between the trimmed V and J ends, which lost 0 bases and 6 bases, there was a span of 9 bases. CDR1 is SQVTM and CDR2 is ANQGSEA in the germline V gene. This CDR3 reads CSVEDQQANEQFF. CDR3 sequence (DNA): TGCAGCGTTGAAGATCAACAGGCCAATGAGCAGTTCTTC.

The rearrangement joins TRBV3-1 to TRBJ1-4, with 8 nucleotides matching TRBD1. The CDR3 is 14 amino acids. Looked up from germline, CDR1 is LGHDT and CDR2 is YNNKEL (reference sequence). V lost 1 base, J lost 8 bases, and 3 bases stayed unmatched. The CDR3 nucleotides are TGTGCCAGCAGCCAAGGGACAGGGCGAGAAAAACTGTTTTTT. Translated: CASSQGTGREKLFF.

The V call is TRBV24-1, the J call TRBJ2-1, with 11 bases that match TRBD2. Germline CDR1 is KGHDR and CDR2 is SFDVKD. The length of the CDR3 is 16 residues. V shed 5 bases and J 8 bases; nucleotides not matched to a gene: 10. CDR3 bases: TGTGCCACCAGTGCCCAGACTAGCGGGGTTATCGATGAGCAGTTCTTC. This encodes CATSAQTSGVIDEQFF.

This clonotype was observed at least ten times. The chain uses TRBV12-3 or TRBV12-4 and TRBJ1-5; D remains ambiguous. The CDR3 sequence is 16 residues long. V lost 3 bases and J lost 0, with 12 bases in between. The CDR3 here is CASSLQQTTSNQPQHF. The DNA for the CDR3 is TGTGCCAGCAGTTTGCAACAAACTACTAGCAATCAGCCCCAGCATTTT.

The CDR3 loop reads CSAFWGYSNEKLFF. The CDR3 nucleotides are TGCAGCGCTTTCTGGGGTTATTCTAATGAAAAACTGTTTTTT. The V call is TRBV29-1, the J call TRBJ1-4; D remains ambiguous. The V and J ends lost 7 bases and 3 bases respectively, with 15 bases between them. In germline, CDR1 is SQVTM, CDR2 ANQGSEA. The CDR3 length is 14 residues.

This chain links TRBV18 with TRBJ1-5, with D unresolved. The V end lost 2 bases, the J end lost 5 bases, and 7 bases lay between the germline ends. This CDR3 spans 13 amino acids. Germline values: CDR1 KGHSH, CDR2 LQKENI. The CDR3 spells CASSPSRDQPQHF. DNA for the CDR3: TGTGCCAGCTCACCAAGTCGGGATCAGCCCCAGCATTTT.

In its sample, this clonotype was seen a few times. The rearrangement joins TRBV29-1 to TRBJ1-1; weak D call: TRBD1 (6 bases). The CDR3 consists of 15 residues. V lost 4 bases, J lost 1 base, and 16 bases lay in between. Germline V gene data show CDR1 as SQVTM and CDR2 as ANQGSEA. CDR3 sequence (DNA): TGCAGCGTTGGAGGGGGGGTTGCGGAGAACACTGAAGCTTTCTTT. Translation gives CSVGGGVAENTEAFF.

The table lists this clonotype with many counts. This chain connects TRBV20-1 to TRBJ2-5; TRBD1 matches 8 bases. CDR3 length equals 13 residues. Looked up from germline, CDR1 is DFQATT and CDR2 is SNEGSKA (reference sequence). V was clipped by 3 bases and J by 5 bases; unmatched bases: 5. The CDR3, as DNA: TGCAGTGCTAGGCAGGGGGCCGGGGAGACCCAGTACTTC. This encodes CSARQGAGETQYF.

This clonotype showed up many times. V and J are TRBV11-1 and TRBJ1-3; D is ambiguous. Looked up from germline, CDR1 is SGHAT and CDR2 is FQDESV (reference sequence). V was pared by 5 bases and J by 0 bases, with 8 bases between. The CDR3 consists of 14 residues. CDR3 DNA sequence: TGTGCCAGCAGCCGCACGAACTCTGGAAACACCATATATTTT. Translating it yields CASSRTNSGNTIYF.

This clonotype was counted only a few times. This CDR3 is CASSVQDRDEQYF. The CDR3 nucleotides read TGCGCCAGCAGTGTCCAGGATCGTGACGAGCAGTACTTC. The gene calls are TRBV5-1 and TRBJ2-7; D ambiguous. The CDR3 has 13 amino acids. Trimming shortened V by 5 bases and J by 5 bases, and 14 bases separated the two germline ends. Germline V gene lookup returns CDR1 SGHRS and CDR2 YFSETQ.

This clonotype was recorded many times. The gene calls are TRBV10-3 and TRBJ1-2, with TRBD1 identical over 11 bases. Germline assignment: CDR1 ENHRY and CDR2 SYGVKD. The CDR3 length is 15 residues. J gave up 3 bases and V 5 bases, and 5 bases lay outside the gene matches. The CDR3 protein is CAISNPGQGDYGYTF. CDR3 DNA: TGTGCCATCAGTAATCCGGGACAGGGGGACTATGGCTACACCTTC.